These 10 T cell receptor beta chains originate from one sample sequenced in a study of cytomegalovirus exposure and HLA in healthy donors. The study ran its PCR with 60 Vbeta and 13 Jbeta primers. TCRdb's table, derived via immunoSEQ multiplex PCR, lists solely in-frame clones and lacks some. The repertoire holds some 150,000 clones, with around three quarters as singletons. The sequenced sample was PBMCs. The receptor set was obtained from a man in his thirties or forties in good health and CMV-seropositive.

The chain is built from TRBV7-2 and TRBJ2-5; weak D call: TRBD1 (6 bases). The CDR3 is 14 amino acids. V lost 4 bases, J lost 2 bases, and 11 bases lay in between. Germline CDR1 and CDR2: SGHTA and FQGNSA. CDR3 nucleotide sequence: TGTGCCAGCAGCTCCGGACAGAATCAAGAGACCCAGTACTTC. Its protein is CASSSGQNQETQYF.

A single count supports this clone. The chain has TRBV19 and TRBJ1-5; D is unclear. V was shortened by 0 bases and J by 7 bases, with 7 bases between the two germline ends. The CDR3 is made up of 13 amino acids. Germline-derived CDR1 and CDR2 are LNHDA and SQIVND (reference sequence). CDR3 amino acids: CASSIDVRQPQHF. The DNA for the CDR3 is TGTGCCAGTAGTATAGATGTCAGACAGCCCCAGCATTTT. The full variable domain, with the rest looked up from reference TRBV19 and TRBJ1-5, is DGGITQSPKYLFRKEGQNVTLSCEQNLNHDAMYWYRQDPGQGLRLIYYSQIVNDFQKGDIAEGYSVSREKKESFPLTVTSAQKNPTAFYLCASSIDVRQPQHFGDGTRLSIL.

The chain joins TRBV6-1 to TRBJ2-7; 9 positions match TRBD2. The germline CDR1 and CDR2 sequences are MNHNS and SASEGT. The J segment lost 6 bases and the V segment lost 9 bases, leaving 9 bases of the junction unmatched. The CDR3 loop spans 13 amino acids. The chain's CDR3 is CASGRGGLIEQYF. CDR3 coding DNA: TGTGCCAGTGGGCGGGGGGGCTTAATCGAGCAGTACTTC.

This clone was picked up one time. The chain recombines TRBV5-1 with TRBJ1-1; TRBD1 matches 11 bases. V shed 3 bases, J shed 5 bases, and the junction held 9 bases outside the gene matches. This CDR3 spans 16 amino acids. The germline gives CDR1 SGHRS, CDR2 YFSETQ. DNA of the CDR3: TGCGCCAGCAGCTCAGGACAGGGGGCGATAACAACTGAAGCTTTCTTT. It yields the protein CASSSGQGAITTEAFF. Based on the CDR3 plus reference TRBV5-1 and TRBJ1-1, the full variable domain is KAGVTQTPRYLIKTRGQQVTLSCSPISGHRSVSWYQQTPGQGLQFLFEYFSETQRNKGNFPGRFSGRQFSNSRSEMNVSTLELGDSALYLCASSSGQGAITTEAFFGQGTRLTVV.

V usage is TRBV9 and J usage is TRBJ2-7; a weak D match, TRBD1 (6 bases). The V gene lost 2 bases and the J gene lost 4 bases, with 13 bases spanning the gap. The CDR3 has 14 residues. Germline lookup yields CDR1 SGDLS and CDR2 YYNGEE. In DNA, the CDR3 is TGTGCCAGCAGCGTCGGGACACTTGAGTACGAGCAGTACTTC. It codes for CASSVGTLEYEQYF.

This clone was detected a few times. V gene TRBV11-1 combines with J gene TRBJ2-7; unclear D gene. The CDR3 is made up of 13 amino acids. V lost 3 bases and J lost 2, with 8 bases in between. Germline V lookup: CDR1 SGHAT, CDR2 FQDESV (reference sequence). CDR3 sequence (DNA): TGTGCCAGCAGCTTCGCCACTACCTACGAGCAGTACTTC. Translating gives CASSFATTYEQYF.

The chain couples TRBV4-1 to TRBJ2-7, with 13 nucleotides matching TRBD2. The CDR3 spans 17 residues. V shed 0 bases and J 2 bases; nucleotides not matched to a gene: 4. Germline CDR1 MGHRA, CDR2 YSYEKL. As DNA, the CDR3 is TGCGCCAGCAGCCAAGAACTAGCGGGGGGGAGGGCCTACGAGCAGTACTTC. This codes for CASSQELAGGRAYEQYF.

CDR3 protein: CASSGRDRPYEQYF. CDR3 nucleotides: TGTGCCAGCAGCGGGCGGGACAGACCCTACGAGCAGTACTTC. This chain connects TRBV9 to TRBJ2-7; a possible D gene is TRBD1 (7 bases). The V and J ends lost 3 bases and 2 bases respectively, with 12 bases between them. Per germline, CDR1 SGDLS and CDR2 YYNGEE. The CDR3 sequence is 14 residues long. The variable domain in full, completed from reference TRBV9 and TRBJ2-7, reads DSGVTQTPKHLITATGQRVTLRCSPRSGDLSVYWYQQSLDQGLQFLIQYYNGEERAKGNILERFSAQQFPDLHSELNLSSLELGDSALYFCASSGRDRPYEQYFGPGTRLTVT.

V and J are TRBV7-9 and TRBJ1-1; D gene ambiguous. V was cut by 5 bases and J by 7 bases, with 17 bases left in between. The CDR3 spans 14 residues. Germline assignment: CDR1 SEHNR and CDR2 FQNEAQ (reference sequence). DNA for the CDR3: TGTGCCAGCAGCCCTACCCCTTTTCGAGATGAAGCTTTCTTT. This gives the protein CASSPTPFRDEAFF.

Here the CDR3 DNA reads TGCGCCGCGAGGGGGGGGCGCGGGGAGCTGTTTTTT. This gives the protein CAARGGRGELFF. This chain connects TRBV10-1 to TRBJ2-2, with D perhaps matching TRBD2 (7 bases). The germline V and J ends were trimmed by 11 bases and 7 bases, with 14 bases remaining between them. The length of the CDR3 is 12 residues. CDR1 WNHNN and CDR2 SYGVQD come from the germline V gene (reference sequence).